The 19 T cell receptor beta chains in this list originate from one sample, sequenced in a study of OX40 agonist ivuxolimab in advanced cancers. Libraries came from the immunoSEQ multiplex PCR assay. TCRdb took this table from immuneACCESS and kept in-frame rearrangements with V and J called. Such tables lack part of the clones; where checked against another copy, unresolved V genes explain under half of the gap, and the rest is unexplained. The sample yields tens of thousands of clones; approximately 85% were counted once. 2% to 2.5% of the sample is taken by the ten largest. The sequencing used CD4+ or CD8+ T cells sorted from blood, collected in a trial of the OX40 agonist ivuxolimab. The source is an adult with an advanced solid tumor such as melanoma, head and neck, liver or kidney cancer.

The chain combines TRBV4-2 with TRBJ2-7; 12 bases fit TRBD2. V trimming: 2 bases; J trimming: 4 bases; junction bases outside the gene matches: 6. The germline V gene has CDR1 LGHNA and CDR2 YNFKEQ. CDR3 size: 16 residues. This CDR3 is CASSQTLAGGPYEQYF. Written as DNA, the CDR3 is TGTGCCAGCAGCCAAACTCTAGCGGGGGGGCCTTACGAGCAGTACTTC.

CDR3 in DNA: TGTGCCTGGAGTGGCAGATACACAGATACGCAGTATTTT. Amino acids: CAWSGRYTDTQYF. J is TRBJ2-3 and V is TRBV30, with D hard to call. The V gene's germline CDR1 is GTSNPN and CDR2 SVGIG (reference sequence). Between the trimmed V and J ends, which lost 1 base and 2 bases, there was a span of 7 bases. The CDR3 is made up of 13 amino acids. Full variable domain (outside the CDR3, taken from reference TRBV30 and TRBJ2-3): SQTIHQWPATLVQPVGSPLSLECTVEGTSNPNLYWYRQAAGRGLQLLFYSVGIGQISSEVPQNLSASRPQDRQFILSSKKLLLSDSGFYLCAWSGRYTDTQYFGPGTRLTVL.

The rearrangement links TRBV5-6 to TRBJ1-5; tentatively, D is TRBD1 (6 bases). CDR1 and CDR2 (germline): SGHDT, YYEEEE. Trimming took off 0 bases at V and 3 bases at J, with 10 bases between the two ends. The CDR3 has 15 amino acids. The CDR3 reads CASSLGQVINQPQHF. As DNA, the CDR3 is TGTGCCAGCAGCTTGGGACAGGTAATCAATCAGCCCCAGCATTTT.

The gene calls are TRBV28 and TRBJ1-3; D is unclear. Trimming stripped 7 bases from V and 0 bases from J, with 10 bases between. This CDR3 comprises 14 residues. The germline gives CDR1 MDHEN, CDR2 SYDVKM. In DNA form, the CDR3 reads TGTGCCAGCAAGCCCCAACTCTCTGGAAACACCATATATTTT. Its protein product is CASKPQLSGNTIYF.

The chain uses TRBV5-1 and TRBJ2-3; tentative D call: TRBD1 (6 bases). V was clipped by 2 bases and J by 0 bases, with 13 bases between them. Germline V gene data show CDR1 as SGHRS and CDR2 as YFSETQ. The CDR3 contains 16 residues. CDR3 residues: CASSFGQIISTDTQYF. The CDR3 DNA is TGCGCCAGCAGCTTTGGACAGATTATTAGCACAGATACGCAGTATTTT.

The chain employs TRBV5-1 and TRBJ1-6; no reliable D call. Trimming stripped 3 bases from V and 10 bases from J, with 20 bases between. The CDR3 covers 16 residues. In germline, CDR1 is SGHRS, CDR2 YFSETQ. The CDR3 nucleotides read TGCGCCAGCAGCTCCCATAGTGAGGGAGGAGGATCACCCCTCCACTTT. The encoded protein is CASSSHSEGGGSPLHF.

The V call is TRBV5-4, the J call TRBJ2-5; D perhaps matches TRBD1 (5 bases). Germline CDR1 is SGHNT and CDR2 is YYREEE (reference sequence). V was cut by 0 bases and J by 4 bases, with 13 bases left in between. This CDR3 comprises 15 residues. The CDR3 here is CASSLGQPQRETQYF. The DNA for the CDR3 is TGTGCCAGCAGCTTGGGACAGCCCCAGAGAGAGACCCAGTACTTC.

This clone has more than one count but fewer than ten. The V gene is TRBV11-2, the J gene TRBJ2-2, with D unclear. V was cut by 3 bases and J by 3 bases, with 2 bases left in between. Looked up from germline, CDR1 is SGHAT and CDR2 is FQNNGV. The CDR3 is 12 amino acids. The CDR3 DNA reads TGTGCCAGCAGCTTGGACACCGGGGAGCTGTTTTTT. The encoded protein is CASSLDTGELFF.

V is TRBV7-2 and J is TRBJ2-1; D remains unclear. The CDR3 sequence is 11 residues long. The ends were cut back, 7 bases at V and 7 bases at J, with 8 bases in the middle. From germline, CDR1 is SGHTA and CDR2 FQGNSA. CDR3 region: CASNYMNEQFF. In DNA form, the CDR3 reads TGTGCCAGCAACTATATGAATGAGCAGTTCTTC.

The CDR3 sequence is CASSRTLAGYEQYF. The CDR3 DNA is TGTGCCAGCAGCCGTACGCTCGCGGGCTACGAGCAGTACTTC. The chain joins TRBV6-5 to TRBJ2-7; possibly TRBD2 for D (5 bases). The V end was cut by 6 bases, the J end by 3 bases, with 15 bases between. The CDR3 runs to 14 residues. Germline lookup yields CDR1 MNHEY and CDR2 SVGAGI.

This clone occurred a few times. DNA of the CDR3: TGCGCCAGCAGCGCCCTCGTGGCAGATACGCAGTATTTT. As protein: CASSALVADTQYF. The V gene is TRBV5-1, the J gene TRBJ2-3; D unresolved. The CDR3 totals 13 residues. The ends were cut back, 4 bases at V and 4 bases at J, with 10 bases in the middle. In germline, CDR1 is SGHRS, CDR2 YFSETQ. The full variable domain, its missing parts supplied by reference TRBV5-1 and TRBJ2-3, is KAGVTQTPRYLIKTRGQQVTLSCSPISGHRSVSWYQQTPGQGLQFLFEYFSETQRNKGNFPGRFSGRQFSNSRSEMNVSTLELGDSALYLCASSALVADTQYFGPGTRLTVL.

This clone was counted between two and nine times. The V and J genes are TRBV27 and TRBJ2-5; the match to TRBD2 covers 9 bases. The CDR3 runs 16 residues. Trimming at V came to 2 bases and at J to 2 bases, leaving 6 bases not matched to a gene. Per germline, CDR1 MNHEY and CDR2 SMNVEV (reference sequence). The CDR3 bases are TGTGCCAGCAGTTTAGGGCTAGCGGGACTACAAGAGACCCAGTACTTC. Amino acids: CASSLGLAGLQETQYF.

The CDR3 bases are TGTGCCAGCAGCTTAGCGGAGACTGTCAATGAGCAGTTCTTC. It translates to CASSLAETVNEQFF. V is TRBV7-6 and J is TRBJ2-1; the D is unclear. The germline V gene encodes CDR1 SGHVS and CDR2 FNYEAQ. V was pared by 0 bases and J by 6 bases, with 9 bases between. The CDR3 consists of 14 residues.

This clone was detected once. The chain couples TRBV6-6 to TRBJ2-7, with 10 bases identical to TRBD2. CDR1 is MNHNY and CDR2 is SVGAGI in the germline V gene (reference sequence). The V gene end was trimmed by 5 bases and the J gene end by 4 bases; junction bases not matched to a gene: 8. This CDR3 has 15 residues. CDR3 loop: CASSQTAGGPYEQYF. The CDR3 DNA reads as TGTGCCAGCAGTCAGACAGCGGGAGGGCCTTACGAGCAGTACTTC.

The chain carries TRBV29-1 and TRBJ2-7; the D gene is possibly TRBD2 (7 bases). The V gene lost 6 bases and the J gene lost 2 bases, with 14 bases spanning the gap. The length of the CDR3 is 13 residues. Germline V lookup: CDR1 SQVTM, CDR2 ANQGSEA. The CDR3 coding sequence is TGCAGCGTGGGGGGCGGGGGCGCCTACGAGCAGTACTTC. It encodes CSVGGGGAYEQYF.

The J gene is TRBJ2-7, the V gene TRBV28; D call uncertain. Trimming cost V 3 bases and J 2 bases, with 5 bases left between them. This CDR3 contains 12 residues. CDR1 is MDHEN and CDR2 is SYDVKM in the germline V gene. The CDR3: CASSFIPYEQYF. The CDR3 DNA reads as TGTGCCAGCAGTTTTATCCCCTACGAGCAGTACTTC.

This clone came up once. The chain is built from TRBV5-1 and TRBJ1-1, with D tentatively TRBD1 (6 bases). Trimming shortened V by 7 bases and J by 3 bases, and 16 bases separated the two germline ends. Germline lookup yields CDR1 SGHRS and CDR2 YFSETQ. The CDR3 sequence is 14 residues long. The CDR3: CASGPRGADTEAFF. The CDR3 DNA is TGCGCCAGCGGTCCTCGGGGGGCGGACACTGAAGCTTTCTTT.

V gene TRBV9 combines with J gene TRBJ1-1; the D is unclear. CDR1 and CDR2 (germline): SGDLS, YYNGEE. Deletions cut 4 bases from V and 3 bases from J, with 10 bases between. This CDR3 is built from 13 residues. CDR3 amino acids: CASSYNWYTEAFF. The CDR3 nucleotides are TGTGCCAGCAGCTATAATTGGTACACTGAAGCTTTCTTT.

The V gene is TRBV29-1, the J gene TRBJ1-2; TRBD1 agrees at 10 bases. Germline loops: CDR1 SQVTM, CDR2 ANQGSEA. Trimming cost V 6 bases and J 8 bases; bases outside gene matches: 3. The CDR3 extends over 11 amino acids. CDR3 amino acids: CSVGQGGGYTF. The CDR3 coding sequence is TGCAGCGTCGGACAGGGGGGGGGCTACACCTTC.